The 27 T cell receptor beta chains reported below all come from one sample, sequenced in a study of cytomegalovirus exposure and HLA in healthy donors. Primers: 60 Vbeta forward and 13 Jbeta reverse. Clones were read by immunoSEQ multiplex PCR, and TCRdb kept only the in-frame ones, dropping some. In total, the table holds 41,000 or so clones. Source material: PBMCs. These receptor sequences come from a man aged 30-40 years in good health and CMV-seronegative.

V is TRBV5-4 and J is TRBJ1-4, with a weak D call TRBD1 (5 bases). The V end was cut by 4 bases, the J end by 6 bases, with 13 bases between. From germline, CDR1 is SGHNT and CDR2 YYREEE (reference sequence). This CDR3 spans 14 amino acids. The CDR3 reads CASSTREVDEKLFF. Written as DNA, the CDR3 is TGTGCCAGCAGCACCAGGGAGGTTGATGAAAAACTGTTTTTT. Based on the CDR3 plus reference TRBV5-4 and TRBJ1-4, the full variable domain is ETGVTQSPTHLIKTRGQQVTLRCSSQSGHNTVSWYQQALGQGPQFIFQYYREEENGRGNFPPRFSGLQFPNYSSELNVNALELDDSALYLCASSTREVDEKLFFGSGTQLSVL.

The rearrangement uses TRBV29-1 and TRBJ2-2, with 7 bases identical to TRBD1. The trim removed 6 bases at V and 4 bases at J, leaving 5 bases unmatched. The CDR3 has 13 residues. CDR1 SQVTM and CDR2 ANQGSEA come from the germline V gene. CDR3 sequence (DNA): TGCAGCGTCCGGGACAGAGGCACCGGGGAGCTGTTTTTT. Amino acids: CSVRDRGTGELFF.

The CDR3, as DNA: TGTGCCAGCAAGTCTAGCGGGGGGGCCAACGCCACCTACGAGCAGTACTTC. Translation gives CASKSSGGANATYEQYF. This chain connects TRBV9 to TRBJ2-7; TRBD2 matches at 12 bases. The CDR3 contains 17 residues. V gave up 6 bases and J gave up 2 bases; unmatched junction bases: 12. Looked up from germline, CDR1 is SGDLS and CDR2 is YYNGEE. Filled out from reference TRBV9 and TRBJ2-7, the complete variable domain reads DSGVTQTPKHLITATGQRVTLRCSPRSGDLSVYWYQQSLDQGLQFLIQYYNGEERAKGNILERFSAQQFPDLHSELNLSSLELGDSALYFCASKSSGGANATYEQYFGPGTRLTVT.

The chain carries TRBV10-2 and TRBJ2-3; 8 nucleotides line up with TRBD2. The CDR3 is made up of 14 amino acids. CDR1 and CDR2 (germline): WSHSY, SAAADI. After removal of 6 bases from V and 0 bases from J, the junction contained 2 bases not matched to a gene. As DNA, the CDR3 is TGCGCCAGCAGACTAGCGGTCAGCACAGATACGCAGTATTTT. Translation: CASRLAVSTDTQYF.

The rearrangement uses TRBV10-2 and TRBJ1-3; the D is unclear. The ends were cut back, 2 bases at V and 2 bases at J, with 7 bases in the middle. CDR3 length: 14 amino acids. Germline V gene lookup returns CDR1 WSHSY and CDR2 SAAADI. The CDR3 bases are TGCGCCAGCAGTGAGAGGACTACTGGAAACACCATATATTTT. Translated, it gives CASSERTTGNTIYF.

J is TRBJ1-2 and V is TRBV6-4, with D perhaps matching TRBD1 (6 bases). V shed 1 base and J shed 8 bases, with 14 bases lying between them. This CDR3 has 14 residues. Germline CDR1 and CDR2: MRHNA and SNTAGT. CDR3 loop: CASSDWAGGQGYTF. For the CDR3, the DNA is TGTGCCAGCAGTGACTGGGCGGGGGGCCAAGGCTACACCTTC.

This chain joins TRBV4-2 and TRBJ1-2, with a weak D call TRBD1 (6 bases). The CDR3 is 14 amino acids. Germline assignment: CDR1 LGHNA and CDR2 YNFKEQ. V was cut by 3 bases and J by 4 bases, with 12 bases left in between. The CDR3 DNA is TGTGCCAGCAGCCAGCCAGGGGTGGCCTATGGCTACACCTTC. Its protein is CASSQPGVAYGYTF.

The gene calls are TRBV10-2 and TRBJ2-7; the match to TRBD2 covers 11 bases. V lost 6 bases to trimming and J lost 2 bases; unmatched junction nucleotides: 3. The CDR3 is made up of 14 amino acids. Germline loops: CDR1 WSHSY, CDR2 SAAADI. The CDR3 protein is CASRTSGTAYEQYF. In nucleotides, the CDR3 is TGCGCCAGCAGGACTAGCGGGACCGCCTACGAGCAGTACTTC.

The DNA of the CDR3 is TGCGCCAGCAGCCAAGCTGGGGGGGAGACCCAGTACTTC. It codes for CASSQAGGETQYF. This rearrangement joins TRBV4-1 to TRBJ2-5, with TRBD2 as a possible D gene (6 bases). The germline V gene encodes CDR1 MGHRA and CDR2 YSYEKL. This CDR3 contains 13 residues. V was clipped by 1 base and J by 5 bases, with 8 bases between them.

The chain combines TRBV5-6 with TRBJ1-3, with D possibly being TRBD1 (5 bases). This CDR3 is built from 16 residues. The V and J ends lost 0 bases and 2 bases respectively, with 12 bases between them. Germline V CDR1 and CDR2: SGHDT, YYEEEE. CDR3 DNA sequence: TGTGCCAGCAGCTTGGCCGGGGGTCGAGCTGGAAACACCATATATTTT. It is translated as CASSLAGGRAGNTIYF.

The chain combines TRBV6-5 with TRBJ1-1; D not resolved. V was cut by 6 bases and J by 1 base, with 9 bases left in between. The CDR3 contains 13 residues. The V gene's germline CDR1 is MNHEY and CDR2 SVGAGI. For the CDR3, the DNA is TGTGCCAGCAGGTGGGGAGGGAACACTGAAGCTTTCTTT. It yields the protein CASRWGGNTEAFF.

The CDR3 protein is CSVEDVPGTGSGANVLTF. Written as DNA, the CDR3 is TGCAGCGTTGAAGATGTCCCCGGGACAGGCTCGGGGGCCAACGTCCTGACTTTC. The chain is built from TRBV29-1 and TRBJ2-6, with TRBD1 matching over 8 bases. V trimming: 0 bases; J trimming: 4 bases; junction bases outside the gene matches: 11. CDR3 size: 18 residues. CDR1 SQVTM and CDR2 ANQGSEA come from the germline V gene.

The chain recombines TRBV6-5 with TRBJ2-5, with TRBD2 as a possible D gene (5 bases). CDR1 is MNHEY and CDR2 is SVGAGI in the germline V gene. V was cut by 2 bases and J by 2 bases, with 6 bases left in between. The length of the CDR3 is 13 residues. The CDR3 nucleotides read TGTGCCAGCAGTTACGGACTTCAAGAGACCCAGTACTTC. It yields the protein CASSYGLQETQYF.

The chain links TRBV18 to TRBJ2-5; D call uncertain. The germline V gene encodes CDR1 KGHSH and CDR2 LQKENI. This CDR3 is built from 13 residues. V was shortened by 6 bases and J by 7 bases, with 15 bases between the two germline ends. The CDR3 spells CASSLPSERTQYF. CDR3 nucleotides: TGTGCCAGCTCCCTCCCCTCCGAGCGGACCCAGTACTTC.

V usage is TRBV4-2 and J usage is TRBJ2-1, with 7 bases identical to TRBD2. The CDR3 has 15 residues. In germline, CDR1 is LGHNA, CDR2 YNFKEQ. Unmatched junction bases numbered 4, after V lost 0 bases and J lost 5 bases. This CDR3 reads CASSQEIRGDNEQFF. The CDR3 DNA follows: TGTGCCAGCAGCCAAGAAATACGGGGGGACAATGAGCAGTTCTTC.

This chain joins TRBV6-5 and TRBJ1-2; 11 positions agree with TRBD1. V shed 6 bases and J 6 bases; nucleotides not matched to a gene: 6. CDR3 length equals 14 residues. Per the germline V gene, CDR1 is MNHEY and CDR2 is SVGAGI. The CDR3 spells CASRAPGQGDGYTF. CDR3 DNA sequence: TGTGCCAGCAGAGCCCCGGGACAGGGGGATGGCTACACCTTC.

V is TRBV29-1 and J is TRBJ2-7, with a tentative D call TRBD1 (5 bases). CDR3 length: 13 residues. V lost 4 bases and J lost 2, with 12 bases in between. Germline V gene sequence: CDR1 SQVTM, CDR2 ANQGSEA. The CDR3 here is CSVARTSTYEQYF. CDR3 nucleotides: TGCAGCGTTGCCAGGACATCGACCTACGAGCAGTACTTC.

The genes are TRBV19 and TRBJ1-3; D is ambiguous. Germline V gives CDR1 LNHDA, CDR2 SQIVND (reference sequence). The CDR3 spans 12 residues. The germline V and J ends were trimmed by 5 bases and 0 bases, with 2 bases remaining between them. The DNA of the CDR3 is TGTGCCAGTAGTTACTCTGGAAACACCATATATTTT. It codes for CASSYSGNTIYF.

This chain joins TRBV15 and TRBJ2-2, with TRBD1 matching over 10 bases. V shed 8 bases and J 6 bases; nucleotides not matched to a gene: 6. The CDR3 loop spans 14 amino acids. Per the germline V gene, CDR1 is LNHNV and CDR2 is YYDKDF (reference sequence). CDR3 in amino acids: CATAGQGSAGELFF. The CDR3, as DNA: TGTGCCACCGCGGGACAGGGGTCCGCCGGGGAGCTGTTTTTT.

The chain uses TRBV4-1 and TRBJ2-7, with a possible D match to TRBD1 (6 bases). Germline V lookup: CDR1 MGHRA, CDR2 YSYEKL. This CDR3 comprises 15 residues. Trimming cost V 1 base and J 2 bases, with 12 bases left between them. The CDR3 protein is CASSQVWGRAYEQYF. As DNA, the CDR3 is TGCGCCAGCAGCCAAGTTTGGGGGCGAGCCTACGAGCAGTACTTC.

V usage is TRBV19 and J usage is TRBJ2-6, with TRBD1 as a possible D gene (6 bases). Per germline, CDR1 LNHDA and CDR2 SQIVND (reference sequence). The CDR3 is made up of 18 amino acids. V lost 3 bases and J lost 1, with 16 bases in between. The CDR3 nucleotides are TGTGCCAGTAGTATCCAGGGGTTAAGGTGGTCTGGGGCCAACGTCCTGACTTTC. Translated: CASSIQGLRWSGANVLTF.

This chain uses TRBV5-6 with TRBJ2-7, with D perhaps TRBD2 (5 bases). The CDR3 is 15 amino acids. CDR1 and CDR2 (germline): SGHDT, YYEEEE. Trimming cost V 4 bases and J 2 bases, with 16 bases left between them. CDR3 sequence: CASSLRAVSAYEQYF. CDR3 nucleotides: TGTGCCAGCAGCCTTAGAGCGGTTAGCGCCTACGAGCAGTACTTC.

The CDR3 DNA is TGCGCCAGCAGCCAAGGGGGACTAGCGGGAGCCTACGAGCAGTACTTC. Protein: CASSQGGLAGAYEQYF. The V gene is TRBV4-1, the J gene TRBJ2-5; the match to TRBD2 covers 14 bases. The J call is in doubt because the DNA end fits TRBJ2-7 better. Germline V gene data show CDR1 as MGHRA and CDR2 as YSYEKL. This CDR3 is built from 16 residues.

This rearrangement joins TRBV29-1 to TRBJ1-2, with 10 bases lining up with TRBD1. Germline values: CDR1 SQVTM, CDR2 ANQGSEA. This CDR3 has 12 residues. V lost 7 bases, J lost 4 bases, and 3 bases stayed unmatched. CDR3 sequence: CSEWTGGYGYTF. The CDR3 DNA reads TGCAGCGAGTGGACAGGGGGCTATGGCTACACCTTC.

CDR3 in amino acids: CASSQGDMNTEAFF. The CDR3 coding sequence is TGTGCCAGCTCACAAGGTGACATGAACACTGAAGCTTTCTTT. The genes are TRBV18 and TRBJ1-1; D not resolved. The germline V gene encodes CDR1 KGHSH and CDR2 LQKENI. The CDR3 contains 14 residues. The ends were cut back, 4 bases at V and 0 bases at J, with 9 bases in the middle.

The V and J genes are TRBV6-4 and TRBJ2-5, with 11 bases that match TRBD2. The V gene's germline CDR1 is MRHNA and CDR2 SNTAGT. The V gene end was trimmed by 2 bases and the J gene end by 1 base; junction bases not matched to a gene: 24. The CDR3 has 23 amino acids. The CDR3 nucleotides read TGTGCCAGCAGTGACGTTTTGGGACTAGCGGAGTTGGAGAACGCCAGACCCCAAGAGACCCAGTACTTC. Translation gives CASSDVLGLAELENARPQETQYF.

With respect to this clone: Germline is not matched at one junction end, which may reflect a read error. This chain uses TRBV5-6 with TRBJ1-3; the D gene is possibly TRBD1 (6 bases). Looked up from germline, CDR1 is SGHDT and CDR2 is YYEEEE. The CDR3 is 13 residues long. For the CDR3, the DNA is TGTGCCAGCAGCCGGGGGGCAGGAAACAACATATATTTT. Amino acid sequence: CASSRGAGNNIYF.